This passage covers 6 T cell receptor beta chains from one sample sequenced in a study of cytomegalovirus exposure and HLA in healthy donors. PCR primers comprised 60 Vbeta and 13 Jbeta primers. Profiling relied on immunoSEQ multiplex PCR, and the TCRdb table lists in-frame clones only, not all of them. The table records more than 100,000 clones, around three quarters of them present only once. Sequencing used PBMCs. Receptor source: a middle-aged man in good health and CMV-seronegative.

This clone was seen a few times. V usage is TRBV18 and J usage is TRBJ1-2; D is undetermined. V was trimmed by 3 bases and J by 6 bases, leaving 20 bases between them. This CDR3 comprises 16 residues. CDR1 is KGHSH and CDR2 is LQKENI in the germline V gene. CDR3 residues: CASSPREGGVPHGYTF. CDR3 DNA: TGTGCCAGCTCACCGCGTGAGGGCGGAGTCCCCCATGGCTACACCTTC.

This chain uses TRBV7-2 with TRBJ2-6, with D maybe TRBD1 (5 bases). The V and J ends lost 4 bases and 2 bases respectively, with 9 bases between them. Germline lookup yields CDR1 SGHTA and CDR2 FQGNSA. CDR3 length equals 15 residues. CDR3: CASSYRYAGANVLTF. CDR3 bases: TGTGCCAGCAGCTACAGGTACGCTGGGGCCAACGTCCTGACTTTC.

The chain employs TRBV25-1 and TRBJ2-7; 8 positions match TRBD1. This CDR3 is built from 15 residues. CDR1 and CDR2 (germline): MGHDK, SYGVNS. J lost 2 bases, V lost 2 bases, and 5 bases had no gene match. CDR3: CASSETGGTAYEQYF. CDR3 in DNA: TGTGCCAGCAGTGAAACAGGGGGAACAGCCTACGAGCAGTACTTC.

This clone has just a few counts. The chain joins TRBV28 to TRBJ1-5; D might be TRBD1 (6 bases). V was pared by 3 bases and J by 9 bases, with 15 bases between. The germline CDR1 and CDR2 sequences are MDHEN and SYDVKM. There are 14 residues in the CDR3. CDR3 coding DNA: TGTGCCAGCAGTTTGGGGCAGGGGACCCCGCCCCAGCATTTT. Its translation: CASSLGQGTPPQHF.

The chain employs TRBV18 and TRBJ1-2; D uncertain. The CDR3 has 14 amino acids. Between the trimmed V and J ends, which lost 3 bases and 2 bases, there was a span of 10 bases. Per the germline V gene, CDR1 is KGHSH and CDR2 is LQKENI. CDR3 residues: CASSPNTENYGYTF. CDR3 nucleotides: TGTGCCAGCTCACCCAACACAGAAAACTATGGCTACACCTTC.

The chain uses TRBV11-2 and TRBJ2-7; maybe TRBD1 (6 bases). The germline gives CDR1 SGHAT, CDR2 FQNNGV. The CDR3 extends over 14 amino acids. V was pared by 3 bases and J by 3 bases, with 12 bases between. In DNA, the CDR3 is TGTGCCAGCAGCTTGGGGGCTTATGACTACGAGCAGTACTTC. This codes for CASSLGAYDYEQYF.